This TCR beta chain was identified during a study of blood T cell repertoires in COVID-19. Overall study: PBMCs, B-cell-depleted T cells, or T cells provided the cDNA or gDNA that made up the material.

This clone was found once. The trim removed 6 bases at V and 2 bases at J, leaving 21 bases unmatched. Germline CDR1 reads SNHLY; CDR2 reads FYNNEI. The CDR3 extends over 20 amino acids. Authors' analysis steps: The authors estimated nucleated cell counts from reference gene primer amplification. Method: immunoSEQ multiplex PCR; TCRdb's copy keeps in-frame clones and lacks some. From that table come the V and J calls and clone size; the DNA was used to work out D and trimming. The repertoire holds roughly 89,000 clones, with 75% to 90% as singletons. Sequences were obtained from peripheral blood. The chain has TRBV2 and TRBJ2-3, with TRBD2 matching 9 bases. The receptor comes from a woman in her sixties or seventies with acute or convalescent COVID-19. In DNA, the CDR3 is TGTGCCAGCAGAACCCGGGGGGCCCTGGGGACTAGCTTTATCACAGATACGCAGTATTTT. Its translation is CASRTRGALGTSFITDTQYF.